Detailed here is one TCR beta chain. Its matching antigen is unknown. The source of the sample is a study of blood T cells in healthy people across ages. Findings and caveats of the study: Age brought a roughly linear fall in TCR beta diversity measured per million T cells. PBMC samples, being unsorted, prevented any conclusive comparison of naive and antigen-experienced cells.

The second PCR ran about 7 to 12 cycles with a sample-barcoded 5' primer and J-beta primers. One entry per CDR3 protein results from TCRdb running MiXCR on the 5' RACE reads. The sample has fewer than 650,000 distinct CDR3 sequences, 27% seen once. The CDR3 is 13 amino acids. The germline V gene encodes CDR1 SNHLY and CDR2 FYNNEI. V dropped 4 bases and J dropped 0 bases, with 6 bases sitting between them. The sample also formed part of further work on T cells of mothers and their children. That work adds: In the second PCR, M1S primer introduced barcodes and 2-4 random bases.

The sequence derives from a boy aged 2 to 10 in good health. V gene TRBV2 combines with J gene TRBJ2-5; D call uncertain. Sequencing was performed on blood. Here the CDR3 reads CASSVNYQETQYF. DNA for the CDR3: TGTGCCAGCAGTGTCAACTACCAAGAGACCCAGTACTTC.